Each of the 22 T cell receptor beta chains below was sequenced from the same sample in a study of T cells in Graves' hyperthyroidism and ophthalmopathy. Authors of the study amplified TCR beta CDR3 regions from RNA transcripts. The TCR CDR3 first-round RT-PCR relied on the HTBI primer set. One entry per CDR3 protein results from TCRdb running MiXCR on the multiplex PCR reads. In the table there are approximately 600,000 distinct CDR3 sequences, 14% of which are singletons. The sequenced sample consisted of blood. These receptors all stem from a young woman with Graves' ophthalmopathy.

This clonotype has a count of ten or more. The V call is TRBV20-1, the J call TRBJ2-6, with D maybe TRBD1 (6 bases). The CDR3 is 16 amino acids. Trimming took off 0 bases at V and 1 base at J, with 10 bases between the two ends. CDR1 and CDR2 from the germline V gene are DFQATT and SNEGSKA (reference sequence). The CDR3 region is CSARDSQGSGANVLTF. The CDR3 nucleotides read TGCAGTGCTAGAGACTCACAGGGATCTGGGGCCAACGTCCTGACTTTC.

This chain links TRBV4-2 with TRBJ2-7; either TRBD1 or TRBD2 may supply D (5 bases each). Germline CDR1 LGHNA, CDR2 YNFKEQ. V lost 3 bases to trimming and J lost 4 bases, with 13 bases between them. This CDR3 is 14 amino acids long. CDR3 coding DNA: TGTGCCAGCAGCCAGGGACCCCAGCTTTACGAGCAGTACTTC. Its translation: CASSQGPQLYEQYF.

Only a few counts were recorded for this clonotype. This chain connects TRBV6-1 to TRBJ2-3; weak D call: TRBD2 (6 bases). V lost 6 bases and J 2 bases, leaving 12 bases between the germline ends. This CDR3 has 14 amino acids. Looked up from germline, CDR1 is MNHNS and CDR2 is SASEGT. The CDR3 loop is CASRDYYNTDTQYF. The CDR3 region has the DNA TGTGCCAGCAGGGACTACTATAACACAGATACGCAGTATTTT.

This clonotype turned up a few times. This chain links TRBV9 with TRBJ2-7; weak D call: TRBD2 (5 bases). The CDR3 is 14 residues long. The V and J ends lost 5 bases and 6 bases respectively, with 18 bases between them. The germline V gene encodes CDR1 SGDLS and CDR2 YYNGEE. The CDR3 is CASSLETPAGEQYF. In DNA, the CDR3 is TGTGCCAGCAGTTTAGAAACCCCCGCGGGCGAGCAGTACTTC. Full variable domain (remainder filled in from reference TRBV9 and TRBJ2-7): DSGVTQTPKHLITATGQRVTLRCSPRSGDLSVYWYQQSLDQGLQFLIQYYNGEERAKGNILERFSAQQFPDLHSELNLSSLELGDSALYFCASSLETPAGEQYFGPGTRLTVT.

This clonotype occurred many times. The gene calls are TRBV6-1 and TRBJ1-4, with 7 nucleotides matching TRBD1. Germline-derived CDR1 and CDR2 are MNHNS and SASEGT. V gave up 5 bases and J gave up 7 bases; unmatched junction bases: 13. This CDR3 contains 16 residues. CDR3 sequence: CASSYGQGGSAEKLFF. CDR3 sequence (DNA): TGTGCCAGCAGTTACGGGCAGGGGGGGAGTGCTGAAAAACTGTTTTTT.

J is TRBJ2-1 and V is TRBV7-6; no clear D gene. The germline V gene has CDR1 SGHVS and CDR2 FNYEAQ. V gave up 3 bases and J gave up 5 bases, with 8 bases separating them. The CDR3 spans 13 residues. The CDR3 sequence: CASSFAPDNEQFF. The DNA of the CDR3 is TGTGCCAGCAGCTTTGCCCCCGACAATGAGCAGTTCTTC.

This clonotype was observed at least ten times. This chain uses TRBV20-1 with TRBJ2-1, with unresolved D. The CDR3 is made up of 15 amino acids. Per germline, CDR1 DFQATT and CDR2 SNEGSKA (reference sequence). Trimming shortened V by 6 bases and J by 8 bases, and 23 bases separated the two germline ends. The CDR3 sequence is CSALRNKFRLYEQFF. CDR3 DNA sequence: TGCAGTGCCCTCCGGAACAAGTTCCGCCTTTATGAGCAGTTCTTC.

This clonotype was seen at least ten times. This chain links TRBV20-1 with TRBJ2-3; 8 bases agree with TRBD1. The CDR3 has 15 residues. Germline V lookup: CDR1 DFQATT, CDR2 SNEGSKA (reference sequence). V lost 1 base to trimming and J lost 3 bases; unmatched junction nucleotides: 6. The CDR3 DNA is TGCAGTGCTAGAGCACGACAGGGGATTACAGATACGCAGTATTTT. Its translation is CSARARQGITDTQYF.

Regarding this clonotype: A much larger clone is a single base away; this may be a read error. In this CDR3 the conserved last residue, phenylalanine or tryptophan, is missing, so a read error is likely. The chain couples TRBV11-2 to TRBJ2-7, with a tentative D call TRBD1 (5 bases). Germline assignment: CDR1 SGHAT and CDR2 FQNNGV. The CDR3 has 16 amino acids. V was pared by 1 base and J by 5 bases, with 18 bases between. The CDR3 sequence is CASSLGVRQGIDEQYL. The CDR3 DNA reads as TGTGCCAGCAGCTTAGGAGTTCGGCAGGGAATTGACGAGCAGTACCTC.

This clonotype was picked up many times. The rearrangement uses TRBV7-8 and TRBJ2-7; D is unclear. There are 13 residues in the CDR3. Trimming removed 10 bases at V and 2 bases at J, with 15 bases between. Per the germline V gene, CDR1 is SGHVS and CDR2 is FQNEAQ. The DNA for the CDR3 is TGTGCCAATGCTAAAGGAGAAGCCTACGAGCAGTACTTC. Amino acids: CANAKGEAYEQYF.

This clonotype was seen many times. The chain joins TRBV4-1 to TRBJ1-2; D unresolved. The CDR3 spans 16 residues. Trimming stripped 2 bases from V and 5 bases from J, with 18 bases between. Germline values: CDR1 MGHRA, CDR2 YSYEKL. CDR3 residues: CASSQLDLPRNYGYTF. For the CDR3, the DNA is TGCGCCAGCAGCCAACTGGACTTGCCGAGGAATTATGGCTACACCTTC.

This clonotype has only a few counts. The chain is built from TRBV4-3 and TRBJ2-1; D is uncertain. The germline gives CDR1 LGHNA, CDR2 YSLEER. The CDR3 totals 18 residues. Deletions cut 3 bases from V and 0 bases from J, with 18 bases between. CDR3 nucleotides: TGCGCCAGCAGCCATGGGCCCGGCGGACCGAGCTCCTACAATGAGCAGTTCTTC. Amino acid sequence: CASSHGPGGPSSYNEQFF.

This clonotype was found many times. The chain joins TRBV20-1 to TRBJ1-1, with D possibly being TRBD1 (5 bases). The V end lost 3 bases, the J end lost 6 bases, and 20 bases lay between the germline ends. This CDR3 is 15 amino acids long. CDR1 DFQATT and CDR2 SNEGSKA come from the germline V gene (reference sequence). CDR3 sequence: CSASGVRGPRAEAFF. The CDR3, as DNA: TGCAGTGCTAGTGGAGTTCGGGGCCCCAGGGCTGAAGCTTTCTTT.

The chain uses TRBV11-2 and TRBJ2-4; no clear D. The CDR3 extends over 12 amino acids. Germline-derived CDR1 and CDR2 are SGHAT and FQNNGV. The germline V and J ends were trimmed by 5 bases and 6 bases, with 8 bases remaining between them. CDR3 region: CASSQHLNIQYF. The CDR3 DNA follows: TGTGCCAGCAGCCAACACTTAAACATTCAGTACTTC.

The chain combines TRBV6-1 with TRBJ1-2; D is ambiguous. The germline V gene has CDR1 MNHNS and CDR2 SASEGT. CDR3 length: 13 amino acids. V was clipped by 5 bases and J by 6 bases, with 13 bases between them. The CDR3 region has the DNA TGTGCCAGCAGTTCTCGGACTTCGGATGGCTACACCTTC. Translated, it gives CASSSRTSDGYTF.

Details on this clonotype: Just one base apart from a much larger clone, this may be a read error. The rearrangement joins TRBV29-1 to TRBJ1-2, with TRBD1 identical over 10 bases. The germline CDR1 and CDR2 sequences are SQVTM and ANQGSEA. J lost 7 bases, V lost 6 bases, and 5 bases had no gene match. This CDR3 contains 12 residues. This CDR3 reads CSVRQGAIGYTF. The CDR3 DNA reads TGCAGCGTGAGACAGGGGGCGATTGGCTACACCTTC.

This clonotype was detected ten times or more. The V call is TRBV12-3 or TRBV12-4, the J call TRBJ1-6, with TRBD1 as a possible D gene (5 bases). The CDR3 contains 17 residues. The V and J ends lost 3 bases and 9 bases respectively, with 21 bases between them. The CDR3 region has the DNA TGTGCCAGCAGTTTGGTACTCGGGCAGGGAAAGGGTTCACCCCTCCACTTT. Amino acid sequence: CASSLVLGQGKGSPLHF.

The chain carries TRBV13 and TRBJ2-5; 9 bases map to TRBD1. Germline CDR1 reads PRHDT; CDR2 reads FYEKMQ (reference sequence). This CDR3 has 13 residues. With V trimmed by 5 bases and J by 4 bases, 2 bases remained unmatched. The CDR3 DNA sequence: TGTGCCAGCAGCCCGGACAGGGGAGAGACCCAGTACTTC. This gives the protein CASSPDRGETQYF.

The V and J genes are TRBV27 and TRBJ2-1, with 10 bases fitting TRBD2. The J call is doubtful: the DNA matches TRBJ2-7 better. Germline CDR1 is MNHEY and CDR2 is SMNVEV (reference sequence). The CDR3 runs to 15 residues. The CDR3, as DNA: TGTGCCAGCAGTCGGACTAGCGGTGCCTACAATGAGCAGTACTTC. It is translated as CASSRTSGAYNEQYF.

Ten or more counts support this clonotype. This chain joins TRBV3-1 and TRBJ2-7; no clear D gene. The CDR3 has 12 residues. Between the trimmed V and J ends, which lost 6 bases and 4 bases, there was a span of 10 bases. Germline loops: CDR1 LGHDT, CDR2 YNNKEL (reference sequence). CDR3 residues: CASSPRNYEQYF. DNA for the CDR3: TGTGCCAGCAGTCCCAGAAATTACGAGCAGTACTTC.

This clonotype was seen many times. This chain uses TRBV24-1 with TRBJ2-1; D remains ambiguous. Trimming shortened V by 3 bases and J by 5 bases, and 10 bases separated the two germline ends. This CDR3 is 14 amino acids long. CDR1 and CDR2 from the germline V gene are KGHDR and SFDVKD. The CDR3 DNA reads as TGTGCCACCAGTGATAAAGGCGGAAACAATGAGCAGTTCTTC. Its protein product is CATSDKGGNNEQFF.

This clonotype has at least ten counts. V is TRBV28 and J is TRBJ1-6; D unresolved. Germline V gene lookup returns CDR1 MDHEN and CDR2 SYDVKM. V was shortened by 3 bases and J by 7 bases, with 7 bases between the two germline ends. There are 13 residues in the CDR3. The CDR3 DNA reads TGTGCCAGCAGTTTCCCGGAGAATTCACCCCTCCACTTT. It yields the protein CASSFPENSPLHF.